One sample yielded the 10 T cell receptor beta chains listed below, sequenced in a study of long-term antiretroviral therapy in people with HIV. Survey-level immunoSEQ v3.0 assays were run. Data came from immunoSEQ multiplex PCR; TCRdb stores just in-frame clones and leaves some out. The sample carries some 22,000 clones, roughly 85% recorded once. Sequences were derived from unsorted PBMCs, sampled at the start of antiretroviral therapy. All receptors derive from a man in his fifties or sixties with HIV.

The CDR3 region is CASSRRTGYTEAFF. CDR3 DNA sequence: TGTGCCAGCAGCCGAAGGACAGGCTACACTGAAGCTTTCTTT. V gene TRBV5-6 combines with J gene TRBJ1-1; 7 bases line up with TRBD1. Losses at the gene ends were 4 bases for V and 3 bases for J; bases not matched to a gene: 6. Germline CDR1 and CDR2: SGHDT and YYEEEE. CDR3 length equals 14 residues.

CDR3 residues: CASSLSGGGNTEAFF. CDR3 in DNA: TGTGCCAGCAGTTTATCGGGCGGGGGGAACACTGAAGCTTTCTTT. The chain has TRBV28 and TRBJ1-1; tentative D call: TRBD1 (5 bases). The CDR3 length is 15 residues. Trimming cost V 1 base and J 1 base, with 10 bases left between them. Germline lookup yields CDR1 MDHEN and CDR2 SYDVKM.

V gene TRBV5-1 combines with J gene TRBJ1-5; TRBD1 aligns across 9 bases. Trimming at V came to 4 bases and at J to 4 bases, leaving 9 bases not matched to a gene. Per the germline V gene, CDR1 is SGHRS and CDR2 is YFSETQ. The CDR3 sequence is 16 residues long. CDR3 sequence reads: CASSELPGTGNQPQHF. The DNA for the CDR3 is TGCGCCAGCAGCGAGCTACCCGGGACAGGGAATCAGCCCCAGCATTTT.

V gene TRBV5-4 combines with J gene TRBJ1-1; D is possibly TRBD1 (5 bases). Trimming stripped 2 bases from V and 6 bases from J, with 14 bases between. CDR1 and CDR2 from the germline V gene are SGHNT and YYREEE (reference sequence). This CDR3 has 14 residues. The CDR3 sequence: CASSFIGVVAEAFF. In nucleotides, the CDR3 is TGTGCCAGCAGCTTTATAGGGGTCGTAGCTGAAGCTTTCTTT.

The chain uses TRBV5-6 and TRBJ1-2; D is undetermined. The ends were cut back, 4 bases at V and 0 bases at J, with 10 bases in the middle. CDR3 size: 14 residues. Germline V lookup: CDR1 SGHDT, CDR2 YYEEEE. The CDR3 loop reads CASSPLVSNYGYTF. The CDR3 DNA reads TGTGCCAGCAGCCCGCTGGTCTCTAACTATGGCTACACCTTC.

In DNA form, the CDR3 reads TGTGCCAGCAGCCTAAACAGCTACGAGCAGTACTTC. Its protein product is CASSLNSYEQYF. The chain couples TRBV7-8 to TRBJ2-7, with unresolved D. Germline lookup yields CDR1 SGHVS and CDR2 FQNEAQ. The V and J ends lost 5 bases and 3 bases respectively, with 8 bases between them. This CDR3 is 12 amino acids long.

This clone occurred once. This chain joins TRBV11-2 and TRBJ1-4; 7 positions match TRBD1. The V and J ends lost 5 bases and 7 bases, in that order; junction bases with no gene match: 7. The V gene's germline CDR1 is SGHAT and CDR2 FQNNGV. The CDR3 consists of 14 residues. The CDR3 loop reads CASSTQGRSEKLFF. In nucleotides, the CDR3 is TGTGCCAGCAGCACACAGGGGCGGAGTGAAAAACTGTTTTTT. Full variable domain (rest looked up from reference TRBV11-2 and TRBJ1-4): EAGVAQSPRYKIIEKRQSVAFWCNPISGHATLYWYQQILGQGPKLLIQFQNNGVVDDSQLPKDRFSAERLKGVDSTLKIQPAKLEDSAVYLCASSTQGRSEKLFFGSGTQLSVL.

The chain employs TRBV18 and TRBJ1-4; 7 nucleotides match TRBD1. V was clipped by 6 bases and J by 4 bases; unmatched bases: 11. CDR3 length equals 16 residues. Germline CDR1 KGHSH, CDR2 LQKENI. The CDR3 sequence is CASSIFRQGGNEKLFF. The CDR3 coding sequence is TGTGCCAGCTCGATATTTCGACAGGGTGGTAATGAAAAACTGTTTTTT.

This clone was seen more than once but under ten times. The chain is built from TRBV11-3 and TRBJ1-2; D possibly corresponds to TRBD1 (5 bases). There are 14 residues in the CDR3. The V end lost 5 bases, the J end lost 6 bases, and 16 bases lay between the germline ends. Germline loops: CDR1 SGHNT, CDR2 YENEEA. The CDR3 coding sequence is TGTGCCAGCAGCCTCCAGGGTCAACTTGATGGCTACACCTTC. This codes for CASSLQGQLDGYTF.

This clone was recorded a few times. The CDR3 spells CASSLLGSSRNEQYF. The CDR3 coding sequence is TGCGCCAGCAGCTTGCTTGGGTCGTCTAGGAACGAGCAGTACTTC. The rearrangement uses TRBV5-1 and TRBJ2-7; D remains ambiguous. The CDR3 length is 15 residues. V was pared by 1 base and J by 5 bases, with 16 bases between. The germline CDR1 and CDR2 sequences are SGHRS and YFSETQ.